A selection of T cell receptor beta chains follows, all from one sample in a study of response to subunit inactivated influenza vaccine. Each CDR3 protein is one row after TCRdb ran MiXCR on the RT-PCR reads. Altogether fewer than 600,000 distinct CDR3 sequences are present, under 8.5% being singletons, with the ten largest covering roughly 13%. The source was PBMCs from blood, collected roughly 24 months after vaccination. The receptors come from a man aged 45 to 75 who received an inactivated influenza vaccine. The CDR3 runs from the conserved cysteine through the conserved F or W. Each record gives: V gene, clone size, J gene, D gene, CDR3 DNA, CDR3 protein. A D gene is named only where the DNA matches it firmly. Clone size, where shown, is once, few, many, or a class for clones that have expanded.

>TRBV4-3|few|TRBJ2-5|NA
TGCGCCAGCAGCCAAGATCTAGTTCCTCAAGAGACCCAGTACTTC
CASSQDLVPQETQYF
>TRBV20-1|few|TRBJ2-3|TRBD2
TGCAGTGCTTTGCCTCCGGGACTAGCGAAGGATACGCAGTATTTT
CSALPPGLAKDTQYF
>TRBV10-3|few|TRBJ1-5|NA
TGTGCCATCAGTCCGAATTGGAGAGGTCAGCCCCAGCATTTT
CAISPNWRGQPQHF
>TRBV7-2|NA|TRBJ1-1|NA
TGTGCCAGCAGCCGCAGTACCATGAACACTGAAGCTTTCTTT
CASSRSTMNTEAFF
>TRBV20-1|few|TRBJ2-3|NA
TGCAGTGCTAGAGATGTCGAGTTTACGCAGTATTTT
CSARDVEFTQYF
>TRBV6-5|many|TRBJ2-2|NA
TGTGCCAGCAGTACCCGGACTGGGGAGCTGTTTTTT
CASSTRTGELFF
>TRBV4-3|NA|TRBJ2-2|TRBD2
TGCGCCAGCAGCCACGGGGGGGGGCTCGACACCGGGGAGCTGTTTTTT
CASSHGGGLDTGELFF
>TRBV20-1|NA|TRBJ1-2|NA
TGCAGTGCTAGAGACAGGGCTAACTATGGCTACACCTTC
CSARDRANYGYTF
>TRBV24-1|NA|TRBJ2-2|TRBD2
TGTGCCACCAGTGATGCCCGTTTGGCGGGGGGCCGGGGAACCGGGGAGCTGTTTTTT
CATSDARLAGGRGTGELFF
>TRBV5-1|few|TRBJ2-2|TRBD2
TGCGCCAGCAGACAAAGTTCGTCGGGGGGGCGGTCCGGGGAGCTGTTTTTT
CASRQSSSGGRSGELFF
>TRBV20-1|few|TRBJ1-5|NA
TGCAGTGCTAGATCCTCCGGGAAGGGCCCCAATCAGCCCCAGCATTTT
CSARSSGKGPNQPQHF
>TRBV5-1|few|TRBJ1-2|TRBD1
TGCGCCAGCGGGGACAGGAACAACTATGGCTACACCTTC
CASGDRNNYGYTF
>TRBV20-1|NA|TRBJ1-5|NA
TGCAGTGCTAGAGATTCGGGGGTACGCAATCAGCCCCAGCATTTT
CSARDSGVRNQPQHF
>TRBV7-2|NA|TRBJ2-7|NA
TGTGCCAGCAGCTTCCAAGGGCCAGGGGCGGGCGAGCAGTACTTC
CASSFQGPGAGEQYF
>TRBV7-9|NA|TRBJ2-3|TRBD1
TGTGCCAGCAGCTGGCCGAGACAGGGTGGTGCAGATACGCAGTATTTT
CASSWPRQGGADTQYF
>TRBV20-1|NA|TRBJ2-7|TRBD2
TGCAGTGCTAGAGAGAGCGGGAGGAACCCTCAGAACGAGCAGTACTTC
CSARESGRNPQNEQYF
>TRBV27|few|TRBJ2-1|NA
TGTGCCAGCAGTATCAGGGGTACTGAGCAGTTCTTC
CASSIRGTEQFF
>TRBV27|NA|TRBJ2-1|NA
TGTGCCAGCAGTTTTGCCCAGGGTTACAATGAGCAGTTCTTC
CASSFAQGYNEQFF
>TRBV5-6|many|TRBJ2-2|NA
TGTGCCAGCAGCTTGGTAGGCCTCAGAACCGGGGAGCTGTTTTTT
CASSLVGLRTGELFF
>TRBV9|NA|TRBJ2-3|TRBD2
TGTGCCAGCAGCACCCTCGGGGGACTAACCACAGATACGCAGTATTTT
CASSTLGGLTTDTQYF
>TRBV7-2|NA|TRBJ2-6|NA
TGTGCCAGCAGCTTAGTTAGGGCCTCTGGGGCCAACGTCCTGACTTTC
CASSLVRASGANVLTF
>TRBV5-5|few|TRBJ1-2|NA
TGTGCCAGCAGCTTGGGTGGGGACGGCTACTATGGCTACACCTTC
CASSLGGDGYYGYTF
>TRBV5-1|NA|TRBJ2-7|TRBD2
TGCGCCAGCAGCTCGGGAGGACTAGCGGGAGCCTACGAGCAGTACTTC
CASSSGGLAGAYEQYF
>TRBV30|NA|TRBJ2-1|NA
TGTGCCTGGAGTGTCAGGCTAGCGACTCACAATGAGCAGTTCTTC
CAWSVRLATHNEQFF
>TRBV5-1|many|TRBJ1-6|NA
TGCGCCAGCAGGCAAGAGTGGAATTCACCCCTCCACTTT
CASRQEWNSPLHF